This T cell receptor beta chain was sequenced for a study of spatial heterogeneity in lung cancer. Study in general: Fewer alpha-chain than beta-chain sequences were consistently detected.

In TCRdb, the 5' RACE reads were re-called with MiXCR into one record per CDR3 protein. The sample records about 27,000 distinct CDR3 sequences, roughly 7.1% being singletons. The CDR3 is 15 amino acids. The ends were cut back, 10 bases at V and 4 bases at J, with 22 bases in the middle. Germline CDR1 SEHNR, CDR2 FQNEAQ (reference sequence). Study-wide findings and caveats: It was estimated that coverage of tumor T cells reached about 7% for alpha chains and 13% for beta chains. Tumor mutation count correlated with how many alpha and beta TCRs expanded intratumorally.

Time point meaning: sample taken at primary tumor resection. Frozen PBMC, nontumor lung or tumor provided whole RNA, which was sequenced unsorted. This clonotype was recorded many times. Its antigen remains unknown. The sequences come from lung tumor tissue, collected at surgery. The V and J genes are TRBV7-9 and TRBJ1-2; D gene ambiguous. This clonotype was sampled from a male donor with early-stage non-small cell lung cancer. The CDR3 DNA sequence: TGTGCCACCCCCAGTTCCCCGGGAGGAGGCTATGGCTACACCTTC. It specifies CATPSSPGGGYGYTF. The whole variable domain, remainder taken from reference TRBV7-9 and TRBJ1-2, is DTGVSQNPRHKITKRGQNVTFRCDPISEHNRLYWYRQTLGQGPEFLTYFQNEAQLEKSRLLSDRFSAERPKGSFSTLEIQRTEQGDSAMYLCATPSSPGGGYGYTFGSGTRLTVV.